Below, 31 T cell receptor beta chains from the same sample are listed, as sequenced in a study of identical twins. MiXCR, run by TCRdb on the 5' RACE reads, gives a single entry per CDR3 protein. This table has a few hundred thousand distinct CDR3 sequences, 13% to 15% appearing once. The same sample was also studied in work on yellow fever vaccine responses in identical twins.

The sample taken for sequencing was CD4+ T cells sorted from blood. All receptors derive from a woman between 18 and 30 years old in good health.

V gene TRBV30 combines with J gene TRBJ2-7; the match to TRBD2 covers 7 bases. The CDR3 runs 15 residues. With 3 bases clipped from V and 2 bases from J, the junction kept 10 bases outside the gene matches. Germline V gene lookup returns CDR1 GTSNPN and CDR2 SVGIG (reference sequence). CDR3 amino acids: CAWRFLAEPTYEQYF. For the CDR3, the DNA is TGTGCCTGGAGGTTCCTAGCGGAACCGACCTACGAGCAGTACTTC. Variable domain in full (rest from reference TRBV30 and TRBJ2-7): SQTIHQWPATLVQPVGSPLSLECTVEGTSNPNLYWYRQAAGRGLQLLFYSVGIGQISSEVPQNLSASRPQDRQFILSSKKLLLSDSGFYLCAWRFLAEPTYEQYFGPGTRLTVT.

This clonotype was seen a few times. V is TRBV30 and J is TRBJ1-5; D is ambiguous. CDR1 and CDR2 from the germline V gene are GTSNPN and SVGIG (reference sequence). V lost 1 base and J lost 5, with 9 bases in between. The CDR3 is 13 amino acids. The CDR3: CAWSGGEDQPQHF. CDR3 DNA sequence: TGTGCCTGGAGTGGAGGAGAAGATCAGCCCCAGCATTTT.

The chain employs TRBV28 and TRBJ2-3, with TRBD1 matching 12 bases. Germline CDR1 and CDR2: MDHEN and SYDVKM. After removal of 8 bases from V and 4 bases from J, the junction contained 4 bases not matched to a gene. The CDR3 length is 14 residues. This CDR3 reads CASGGQGAADTQYF. Here the CDR3 DNA reads TGTGCCAGCGGGGGACAGGGGGCGGCAGATACGCAGTATTTT.

This clonotype has a handful of counts. The V gene is TRBV5-1, the J gene TRBJ2-5; tentative D call: TRBD1 (6 bases). Per the germline V gene, CDR1 is SGHRS and CDR2 is YFSETQ. This CDR3 has 14 amino acids. Between the trimmed V and J ends, which lost 4 bases and 5 bases, there was a span of 15 bases. The CDR3 sequence: CASSRSGVGETQYF. The CDR3 bases are TGCGCCAGCAGCCGATCAGGGGTAGGGGAGACCCAGTACTTC.

The chain carries TRBV7-2 and TRBJ2-5; 9 nucleotides match TRBD2. The CDR3 is made up of 16 amino acids. The J segment lost 1 base and the V segment lost 1 base, leaving 4 bases of the junction unmatched. CDR1 is SGHTA, CDR2 FQGNSA, per germline. In nucleotides, the CDR3 is TGTGCCAGCAGCTTAGTAGGCGGGGGGGTCCAAGAGACCCAGTACTTC. Amino acids: CASSLVGGGVQETQYF.

The chain joins TRBV12-3 or TRBV12-4 to TRBJ2-2; TRBD2 aligns across 7 bases. This CDR3 has 15 residues. Trimming removed 4 bases from V and 3 bases from J; junction bases left unmatched: 5. CDR3 protein: CASSYSGVYTGELFF. In DNA form, the CDR3 reads TGTGCCAGCAGTTACAGCGGGGTGTACACCGGGGAGCTGTTTTTT.

The sample holds a few counts of this clonotype. The rearrangement joins TRBV29-1 to TRBJ2-3; D is uncertain. Between the trimmed V and J ends, which lost 7 bases and 6 bases, there was a span of 8 bases. The germline V gene encodes CDR1 SQVTM and CDR2 ANQGSEA. The CDR3 covers 10 residues. CDR3 in amino acids: CSAGADTQYF. For the CDR3, the DNA is TGCAGCGCCGGTGCCGATACGCAGTATTTT.

This clonotype was picked up many times. The chain uses TRBV7-6 and TRBJ2-5, with D perhaps TRBD2 (6 bases). With 4 bases removed from V and 6 bases from J, the gap between germline ends came to 18 bases. The CDR3 extends over 15 amino acids. Germline CDR1 reads SGHVS; CDR2 reads FNYEAQ. The CDR3 region is CASSSRLGGAKTQYF. CDR3 DNA: TGTGCCAGCAGCTCGAGACTAGGAGGAGCTAAGACCCAGTACTTC.

This clonotype was observed at least ten times. The chain joins TRBV20-1 to TRBJ2-5, with a tentative D call TRBD1 (5 bases). The CDR3 is 13 residues long. Germline-derived CDR1 and CDR2 are DFQATT and SNEGSKA (reference sequence). V was pared by 5 bases and J by 1 base, with 11 bases between. CDR3 nucleotides: TGCAGTGCTTGGAAAGGGGCCCAAGAGACCCAGTACTTC. Translating it yields CSAWKGAQETQYF.

This clonotype has a count of ten or more. The junction shows a germline mismatch at one end, possibly a read error. V gene TRBV5-1 combines with J gene TRBJ2-7, with 10 nucleotides matching TRBD2. The CDR3 covers 14 residues. Germline V lookup: CDR1 SGHRS, CDR2 YFSETQ. CDR3 residues: CASSLAGGSYEQYF. CDR3 sequence (DNA): TGTGCCAGCAGTTTAGCGGGAGGCTCCTACGAGCAGTACTTC. Filled out from reference TRBV5-1 and TRBJ2-7, the complete variable domain reads KAGVTQTPRYLIKTRGQQVTLSCSPISGHRSVSWYQQTPGQGLQFLFEYFSETQRNKGNFPGRFSGRQFSNSRSEMNVSTLELGDSALYLCASSLAGGSYEQYFGPGTRLTVT.

The chain employs TRBV20-1 and TRBJ2-1; 10 positions match TRBD2. The germline V gene has CDR1 DFQATT and CDR2 SNEGSKA (reference sequence). The CDR3 totals 15 residues. V was clipped by 5 bases and J by 14 bases; unmatched bases: 18. The CDR3 protein is CSAPPASSGRAQEFF. The CDR3 DNA reads TGCAGTGCTCCCCCGGCGTCTAGCGGGAGAGCCCAAGAGTTCTTC.

This clonotype showed up many times. The J gene is TRBJ2-7, the V gene TRBV29-1; 7 bases map to TRBD1. Trimming removed 7 bases from V and 7 bases from J; junction bases left unmatched: 10. Germline V gene lookup returns CDR1 SQVTM and CDR2 ANQGSEA. This CDR3 is 12 amino acids long. This CDR3 reads CSGATGLKEQYF. CDR3 nucleotide sequence: TGCAGCGGAGCGACAGGGTTGAAGGAGCAGTACTTC.

This clonotype has a single count. The rearrangement joins TRBV7-3 to TRBJ2-3, with D possibly being TRBD2 (5 bases). The V gene lost 2 bases and the J gene lost 0 bases, with 18 bases spanning the gap. The CDR3 runs 18 residues. Germline CDR1 and CDR2: SGHTA and FQGTGA. This CDR3 reads CASSLYVTVTTSTDTQYF. The CDR3 region has the DNA TGTGCCAGCAGCTTATACGTCACCGTGACTACAAGCACAGATACGCAGTATTTT.

There are a few counts of this clonotype. The CDR3 protein is CAISEGAANFYEQYF. CDR3 bases: TGTGCCATCAGTGAGGGAGCGGCAAATTTCTACGAGCAGTACTTC. V and J are TRBV10-3 and TRBJ2-7; maybe TRBD2 (5 bases). Germline V gene lookup returns CDR1 ENHRY and CDR2 SYGVKD. This CDR3 comprises 15 residues. Trimming took off 2 bases at V and 3 bases at J, with 14 bases between the two ends.

This chain uses TRBV5-4 with TRBJ2-3, with D maybe TRBD2 (5 bases). V shed 2 bases and J shed 8 bases, with 15 bases lying between them. The CDR3 has 14 amino acids. The germline V gene has CDR1 SGHNT and CDR2 YYREEE (reference sequence). The CDR3 spells CASSFVGVIGTQYF. The CDR3 DNA reads TGTGCCAGCAGCTTCGTGGGAGTGATCGGTACGCAGTATTTT.

The chain uses TRBV12-3 or TRBV12-4 and TRBJ2-1; D might be TRBD2 (6 bases). Trimming shortened V by 2 bases and J by 8 bases, and 16 bases separated the two germline ends. CDR3 length: 15 amino acids. In DNA, the CDR3 is TGTGCCAGCAGTTTACTTCCGGGAGTTGGCGATGAGCAGTTCTTC. Its protein product is CASSLLPGVGDEQFF.

This clonotype was found a few times. The chain employs TRBV12-3 or TRBV12-4 and TRBJ2-2; TRBD1 matches at 7 bases. This CDR3 has 17 residues. Unmatched junction bases numbered 15, after V lost 6 bases and J lost 5 bases. Written as DNA, the CDR3 is TGTGCCAGCAGCTCCAACAGGGGTGGCCTTCGAACCGGGGAGCTGTTTTTT. Protein sequence: CASSSNRGGLRTGELFF.

This chain uses TRBV10-1 with TRBJ2-3, with 7 positions matching TRBD1. Germline CDR1 is WNHNN and CDR2 is SYGVQD (reference sequence). CDR3 length equals 24 residues. J was trimmed by 1 base and V by 5 bases; bases with no gene match: 33. The DNA of the CDR3 is TGCGCCAGCAGTCCTACCCGACAGGGCCCCCAGTGCTTAAGGTCCCCAAGTTGCACAGATACGCAGTATTTT. Amino acids: CASSPTRQGPQCLRSPSCTDTQYF.

This clonotype was counted a few times. The V call is TRBV12-3 or TRBV12-4, the J call TRBJ2-5, with TRBD2 matching over 7 bases. The CDR3 extends over 18 amino acids. Losses at the gene ends were 5 bases for V and 2 bases for J; bases not matched to a gene: 17. This CDR3 reads CASSILDKAWGGQETQYF. CDR3 DNA sequence: TGTGCCAGCAGTATACTAGATAAAGCCTGGGGGGGTCAAGAGACCCAGTACTTC.

The chain links TRBV30 to TRBJ2-5; 9 nucleotides agree with TRBD1. There are 17 residues in the CDR3. Germline CDR1 and CDR2: GTSNPN and SVGIG (reference sequence). Trimming cost V 2 bases and J 5 bases; bases outside gene matches: 15. The CDR3 sequence: CAWSITPGQGGWETQYF. CDR3 sequence (DNA): TGTGCCTGGAGTATTACTCCGGGACAGGGAGGTTGGGAGACCCAGTACTTC. The entire variable domain, with the rest obtained from reference TRBV30 and TRBJ2-5, is as follows: SQTIHQWPATLVQPVGSPLSLECTVEGTSNPNLYWYRQAAGRGLQLLFYSVGIGQISSEVPQNLSASRPQDRQFILSSKKLLLSDSGFYLCAWSITPGQGGWETQYFGPGTRLLVL.

This clonotype was counted at least ten times. V is TRBV12-3 or TRBV12-4 and J is TRBJ1-2, with no clear D. V lost 6 bases and J lost 4, with 6 bases in between. The CDR3 is made up of 11 amino acids. The CDR3 protein is CASSHSYGYTF. The CDR3, as DNA: TGTGCCAGCAGCCACAGCTATGGCTACACCTTC.

The rearrangement joins TRBV11-1 to TRBJ2-5; D possibly corresponds to TRBD2 (5 bases). Trimming removed 0 bases from V and 4 bases from J, with 12 bases in between. Germline CDR1 and CDR2: SGHAT and FQDESV (reference sequence). The CDR3 covers 15 residues. The chain's CDR3 is CASSLAGVGAETQYF. The CDR3 DNA reads TGTGCCAGCAGCTTAGCGGGAGTAGGTGCAGAGACCCAGTACTTC.

This rearrangement joins TRBV20-1 to TRBJ2-2; D is perhaps TRBD1 (6 bases). CDR1 is DFQATT, CDR2 SNEGSKA, per germline (reference sequence). The V end lost 2 bases, the J end lost 6 bases, and 13 bases lay between the germline ends. The length of the CDR3 is 14 residues. CDR3 amino acids: CSARMTGGAGELFF. CDR3 sequence (DNA): TGCAGTGCTAGAATGACAGGTGGTGCCGGGGAGCTGTTTTTT.

The CDR3 DNA follows: TGTGCCAGCAGTGGGGGACAGAAGAACACCGGGGAGCTGTTTTTT. Translated, it gives CASSGGQKNTGELFF. The chain couples TRBV28 to TRBJ2-2, with 7 bases lining up with TRBD1. J gave up 1 base and V 5 bases, and 4 bases lay outside the gene matches. The V gene's germline CDR1 is MDHEN and CDR2 SYDVKM. The CDR3 is 15 amino acids.

This clonotype was seen more than once but under ten times. V usage is TRBV7-3 and J usage is TRBJ2-5; D gene uncertain. CDR1 is SGHTA and CDR2 is FQGTGA in the germline V gene. The CDR3 has 13 residues. Trimming stripped 5 bases from V and 3 bases from J, with 10 bases between. Written as DNA, the CDR3 is TGTGCCAGCAGCCAATCGGTGAAAGAGACCCAGTACTTC. This translates into CASSQSVKETQYF.

V gene TRBV6-1 combines with J gene TRBJ2-7, with a possible D match to TRBD1 (5 bases). Trimming cost V 5 bases and J 1 base, with 15 bases left between them. Germline values: CDR1 MNHNS, CDR2 SASEGT. The CDR3 runs to 15 residues. CDR3 DNA sequence: TGTGCCAGCAGTCCCCGACAGAAGTATTCCTACGAGCAGTACTTC. Its translation: CASSPRQKYSYEQYF.

This chain joins TRBV20-1 and TRBJ2-1; D might be TRBD2 (5 bases). V lost 4 bases and J 8 bases, leaving 12 bases between the germline ends. This CDR3 is 12 amino acids long. Germline V gives CDR1 DFQATT, CDR2 SNEGSKA (reference sequence). CDR3: CSATLAKHEQFF. The DNA for the CDR3 is TGCAGTGCTACATTAGCGAAACATGAGCAGTTCTTC.

This clonotype came up a few times. The J gene is TRBJ2-5, the V gene TRBV5-1; 9 positions match TRBD2. The V gene's germline CDR1 is SGHRS and CDR2 YFSETQ. V gave up 0 bases and J gave up 5 bases; unmatched junction bases: 5. The CDR3 runs to 15 residues. Written as DNA, the CDR3 is TGCGCCAGCAGCTTGGCCGTGAGCGGGGGGGAGACCCAGTACTTC. Translation: CASSLAVSGGETQYF.

This clonotype turned up a few times. The chain uses TRBV20-1 and TRBJ2-1; D remains ambiguous. Trimming pared 6 bases from V and 5 bases from J, leaving 20 bases between. Germline values: CDR1 DFQATT, CDR2 SNEGSKA (reference sequence). CDR3 length: 15 amino acids. The CDR3 region has the DNA TGCAGTGCGTTTAGCTTAACCGGAGACAACAATGAGCAGTTCTTC. This codes for CSAFSLTGDNNEQFF.

There are many counts of this clonotype. V usage is TRBV24-1 and J usage is TRBJ2-1; D not certain. The CDR3 is 14 residues long. Germline V gene data show CDR1 as KGHDR and CDR2 as SFDVKD. V was cut by 1 base and J by 7 bases, with 10 bases left in between. DNA for the CDR3: TGTGCCACCAGTGATTTTGAAGTTGGTAATGAGCAGTTCTTC. Its protein product is CATSDFEVGNEQFF.

This clonotype was counted between two and nine times. This chain connects TRBV5-1 to TRBJ2-1; the D call may be TRBD1 or TRBD2 (5 bases each). Trimming removed 7 bases at V and 8 bases at J, with 10 bases between. The CDR3 contains 11 residues. CDR1 and CDR2 from the germline V gene are SGHRS and YFSETQ. The CDR3: CASSEGYEQFF. The CDR3 region has the DNA TGCGCCAGCTCCGAGGGGTATGAGCAGTTCTTC. The full variable domain, rest sourced from reference TRBV5-1 and TRBJ2-1, is KAGVTQTPRYLIKTRGQQVTLSCSPISGHRSVSWYQQTPGQGLQFLFEYFSETQRNKGNFPGRFSGRQFSNSRSEMNVSTLELGDSALYLCASSEGYEQFFGPGTRLTVL.